These 3 T cell receptor beta chains share one sample of origin, sequenced in a study of OX40 agonist ivuxolimab in advanced cancers. TCRdb's table, derived via immunoSEQ multiplex PCR, lists solely in-frame clones and lacks some. The sample carries under 75,000 clones, 84% recorded once. Sequenced material: CD4+ or CD8+ T cells sorted from blood, taken in a trial of the OX40 agonist ivuxolimab. The receptor source for this set is an adult with an advanced solid tumor such as melanoma, head and neck, liver or kidney cancer.

The chain combines TRBV30 with TRBJ1-2, with 8 nucleotides matching TRBD1. J gave up 8 bases and V 3 bases, and 11 bases lay outside the gene matches. The CDR3 is 14 amino acids. The germline gives CDR1 GTSNPN, CDR2 SVGIG (reference sequence). The CDR3 region is CAWRKGQAPGGYTF. CDR3 in DNA: TGTGCCTGGAGAAAGGGACAGGCTCCGGGAGGCTACACCTTC.

The J gene is TRBJ2-7, the V gene TRBV2; D unresolved. Trimming stripped 2 bases from V and 4 bases from J, with 12 bases between. Germline assignment: CDR1 SNHLY and CDR2 FYNNEI. The CDR3 covers 14 residues. The CDR3 DNA sequence: TGTGCCAGCAGTGAACAGGACCAAGTATACGAGCAGTACTTC. Amino acid sequence: CASSEQDQVYEQYF. The variable domain in full, completed from reference TRBV2 and TRBJ2-7, reads EPEVTQTPSHQVTQMGQEVILRCVPISNHLYFYWYRQILGQKVEFLVSFYNNEISEKSEIFDDQFSVERPDGSNFTLKIRSTKLEDSAMYFCASSEQDQVYEQYFGPGTRLTVT.

V and J are TRBV28 and TRBJ1-1, with a weak D call TRBD1 (5 bases). CDR3 length equals 13 residues. The V gene's germline CDR1 is MDHEN and CDR2 SYDVKM. V lost 7 bases, J lost 0 bases, and 9 bases lay in between. Here the CDR3 reads CASIRQMNTEAFF. The DNA for the CDR3 is TGTGCCAGCATCAGACAGATGAACACTGAAGCTTTCTTT.